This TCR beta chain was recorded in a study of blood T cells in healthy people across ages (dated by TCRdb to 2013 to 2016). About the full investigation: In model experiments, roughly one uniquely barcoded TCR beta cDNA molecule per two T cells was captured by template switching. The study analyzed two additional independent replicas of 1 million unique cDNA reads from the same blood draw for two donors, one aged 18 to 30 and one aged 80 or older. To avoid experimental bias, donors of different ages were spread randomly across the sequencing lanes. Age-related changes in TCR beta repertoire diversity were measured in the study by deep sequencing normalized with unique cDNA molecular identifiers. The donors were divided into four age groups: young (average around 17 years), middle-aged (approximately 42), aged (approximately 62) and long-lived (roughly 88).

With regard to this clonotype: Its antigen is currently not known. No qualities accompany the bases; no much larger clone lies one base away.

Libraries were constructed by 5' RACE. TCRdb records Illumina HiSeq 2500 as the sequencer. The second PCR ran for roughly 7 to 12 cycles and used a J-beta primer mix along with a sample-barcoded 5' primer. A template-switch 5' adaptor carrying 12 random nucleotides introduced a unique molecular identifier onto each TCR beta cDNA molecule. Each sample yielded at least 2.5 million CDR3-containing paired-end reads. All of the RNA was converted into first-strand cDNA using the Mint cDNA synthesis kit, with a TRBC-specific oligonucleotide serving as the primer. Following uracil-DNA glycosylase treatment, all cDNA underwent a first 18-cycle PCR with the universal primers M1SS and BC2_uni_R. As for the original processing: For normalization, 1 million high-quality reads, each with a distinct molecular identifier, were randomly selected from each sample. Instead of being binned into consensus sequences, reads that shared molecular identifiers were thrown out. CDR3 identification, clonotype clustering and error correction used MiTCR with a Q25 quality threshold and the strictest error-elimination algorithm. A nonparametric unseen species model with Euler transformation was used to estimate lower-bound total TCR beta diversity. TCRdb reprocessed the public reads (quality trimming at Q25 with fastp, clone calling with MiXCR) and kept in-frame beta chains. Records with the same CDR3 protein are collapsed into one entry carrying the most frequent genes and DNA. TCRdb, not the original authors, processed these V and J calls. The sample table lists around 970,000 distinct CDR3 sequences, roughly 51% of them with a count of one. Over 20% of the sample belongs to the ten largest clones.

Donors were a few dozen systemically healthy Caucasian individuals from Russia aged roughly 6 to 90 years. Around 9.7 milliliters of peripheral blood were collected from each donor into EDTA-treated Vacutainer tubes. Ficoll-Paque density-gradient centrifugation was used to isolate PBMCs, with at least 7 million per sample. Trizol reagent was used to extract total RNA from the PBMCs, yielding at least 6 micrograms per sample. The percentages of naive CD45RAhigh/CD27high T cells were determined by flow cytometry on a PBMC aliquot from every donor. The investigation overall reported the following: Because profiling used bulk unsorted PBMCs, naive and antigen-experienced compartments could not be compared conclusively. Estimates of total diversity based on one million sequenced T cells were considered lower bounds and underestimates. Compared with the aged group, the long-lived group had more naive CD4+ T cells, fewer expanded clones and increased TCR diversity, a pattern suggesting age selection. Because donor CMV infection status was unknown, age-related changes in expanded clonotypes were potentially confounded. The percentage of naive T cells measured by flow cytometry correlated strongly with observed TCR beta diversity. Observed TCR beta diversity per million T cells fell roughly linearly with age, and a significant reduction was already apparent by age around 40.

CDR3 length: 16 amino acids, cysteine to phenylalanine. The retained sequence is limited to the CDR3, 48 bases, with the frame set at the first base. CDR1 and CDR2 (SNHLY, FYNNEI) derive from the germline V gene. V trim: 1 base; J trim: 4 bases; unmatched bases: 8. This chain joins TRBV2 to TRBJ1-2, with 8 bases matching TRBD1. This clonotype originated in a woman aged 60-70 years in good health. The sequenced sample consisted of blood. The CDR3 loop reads CASSEGRTGRGYGYTF. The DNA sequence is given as TGTGCCAGCAGTGAAGGAAGGACAGGGAGGGGCTATGGCTACACCTTC.